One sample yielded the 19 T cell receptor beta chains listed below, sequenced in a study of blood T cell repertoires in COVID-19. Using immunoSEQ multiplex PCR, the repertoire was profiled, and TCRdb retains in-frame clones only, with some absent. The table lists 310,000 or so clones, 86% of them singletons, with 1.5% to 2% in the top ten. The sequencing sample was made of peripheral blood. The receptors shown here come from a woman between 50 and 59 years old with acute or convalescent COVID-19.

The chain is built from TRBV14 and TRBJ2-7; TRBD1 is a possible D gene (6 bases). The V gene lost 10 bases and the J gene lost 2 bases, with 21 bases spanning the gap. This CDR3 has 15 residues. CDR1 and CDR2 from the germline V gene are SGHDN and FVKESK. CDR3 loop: CATSTDRRPPYEQYF. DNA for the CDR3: TGTGCCACTTCAACTGACAGGCGTCCCCCCTACGAGCAGTACTTC.

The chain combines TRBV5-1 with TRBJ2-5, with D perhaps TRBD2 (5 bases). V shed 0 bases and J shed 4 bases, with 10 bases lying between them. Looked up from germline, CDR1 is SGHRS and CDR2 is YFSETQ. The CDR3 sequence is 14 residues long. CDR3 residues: CASSLARGSETQYF. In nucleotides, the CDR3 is TGCGCCAGCAGCTTGGCACGCGGGTCAGAGACCCAGTACTTC.

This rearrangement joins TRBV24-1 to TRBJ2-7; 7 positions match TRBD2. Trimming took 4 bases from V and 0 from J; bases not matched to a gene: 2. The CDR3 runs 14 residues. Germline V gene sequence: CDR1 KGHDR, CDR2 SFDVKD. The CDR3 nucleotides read TGTGCCACCAGTGAACGGGGGGTCTCCTACGAGCAGTACTTC. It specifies CATSERGVSYEQYF.

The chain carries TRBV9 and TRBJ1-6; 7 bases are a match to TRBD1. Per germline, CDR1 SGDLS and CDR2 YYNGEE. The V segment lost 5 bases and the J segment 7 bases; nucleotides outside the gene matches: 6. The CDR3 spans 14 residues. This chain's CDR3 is CASSSTGMNSPLHF. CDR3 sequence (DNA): TGTGCCAGCAGTTCGACAGGGATGAATTCACCCCTCCACTTT.

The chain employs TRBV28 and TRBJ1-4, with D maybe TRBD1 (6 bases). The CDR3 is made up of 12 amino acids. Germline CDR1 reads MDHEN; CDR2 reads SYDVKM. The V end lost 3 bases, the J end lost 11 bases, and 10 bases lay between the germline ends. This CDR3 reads CASSLDSSKLFF. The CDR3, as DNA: TGTGCCAGCAGTTTGGACAGTTCCAAACTGTTTTTT.

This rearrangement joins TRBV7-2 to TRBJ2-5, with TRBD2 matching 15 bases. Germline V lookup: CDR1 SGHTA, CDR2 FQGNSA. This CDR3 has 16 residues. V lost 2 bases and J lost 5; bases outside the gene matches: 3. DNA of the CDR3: TGTGCCAGCAGCTTATCCGGACTAGCGGGAGGGGAGACCCAGTACTTC. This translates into CASSLSGLAGGETQYF.

The DNA of the CDR3 is TGTGCCAGTAGTCCCCTCAACACTGAAGCTTTCTTT. This encodes CASSPLNTEAFF. The V gene is TRBV19, the J gene TRBJ1-1; the D is unclear. The V end lost 5 bases, the J end lost 2 bases, and 6 bases lay between the germline ends. This CDR3 has 12 residues. Germline values: CDR1 LNHDA, CDR2 SQIVND (reference sequence).

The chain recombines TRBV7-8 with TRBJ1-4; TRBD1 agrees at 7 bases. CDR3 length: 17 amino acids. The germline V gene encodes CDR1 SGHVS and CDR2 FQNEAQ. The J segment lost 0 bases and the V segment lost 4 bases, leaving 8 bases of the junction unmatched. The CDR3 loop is CASSSVGQLATNEKLFF. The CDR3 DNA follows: TGTGCCAGCAGCTCAGTGGGACAGCTTGCAACTAATGAAAAACTGTTTTTT.

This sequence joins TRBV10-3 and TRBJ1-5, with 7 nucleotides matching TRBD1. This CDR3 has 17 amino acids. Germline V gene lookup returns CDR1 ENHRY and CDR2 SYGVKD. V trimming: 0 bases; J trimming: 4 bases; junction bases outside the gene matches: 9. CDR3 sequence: CAISESEGARGNQPQHF. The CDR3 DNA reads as TGTGCCATCAGTGAGTCGGAGGGGGCACGCGGAAATCAGCCCCAGCATTTT.

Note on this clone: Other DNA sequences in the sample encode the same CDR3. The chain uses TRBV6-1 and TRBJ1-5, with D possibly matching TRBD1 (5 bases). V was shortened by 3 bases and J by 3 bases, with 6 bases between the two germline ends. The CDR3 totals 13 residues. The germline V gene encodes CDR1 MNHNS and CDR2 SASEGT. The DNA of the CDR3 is TGTGCCAGCAGTGACAGGGACAATCAGCCCCAGCATTTT. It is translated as CASSDRDNQPQHF.

This CDR3 reads CASSSTGVTEAFF. For the CDR3, the DNA is TGTGCCAGCAGCTCGACAGGGGTAACTGAAGCTTTCTTT. The chain combines TRBV2 with TRBJ1-1; 8 bases fit TRBD1. Looked up from germline, CDR1 is SNHLY and CDR2 is FYNNEI. The CDR3 has 13 residues. Trimming at V came to 6 bases and at J to 5 bases, leaving 5 bases not matched to a gene.

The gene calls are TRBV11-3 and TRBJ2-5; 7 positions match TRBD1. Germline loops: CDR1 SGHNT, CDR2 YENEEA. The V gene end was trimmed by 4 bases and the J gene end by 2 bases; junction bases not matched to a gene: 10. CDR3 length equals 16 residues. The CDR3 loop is CASSWGPPGGQETQYF. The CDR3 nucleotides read TGTGCCAGCAGCTGGGGGCCGCCAGGGGGACAAGAGACCCAGTACTTC.

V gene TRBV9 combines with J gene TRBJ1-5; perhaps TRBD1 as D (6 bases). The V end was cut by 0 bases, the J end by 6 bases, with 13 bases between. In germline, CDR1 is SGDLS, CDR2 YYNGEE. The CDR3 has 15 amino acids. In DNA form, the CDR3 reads TGTGCCAGCAGCGTAGTAGGGGGGGCCGGTCAGCCCCAGCATTTT. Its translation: CASSVVGGAGQPQHF.

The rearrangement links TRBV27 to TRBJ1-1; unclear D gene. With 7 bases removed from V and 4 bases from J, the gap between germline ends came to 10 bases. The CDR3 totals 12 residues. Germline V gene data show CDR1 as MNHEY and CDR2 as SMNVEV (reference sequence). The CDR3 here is CASNTAGTEAFF. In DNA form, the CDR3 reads TGTGCCAGCAATACAGCGGGCACTGAAGCTTTCTTT.

DNA for the CDR3: TGCGCCAGCAGCTTGGAGGGGCAGAGGAGAGCTTTCTTT. The encoded protein is CASSLEGQRRAFF. This rearrangement joins TRBV5-1 to TRBJ1-1; perhaps TRBD1 as D (5 bases). The CDR3 consists of 13 residues. CDR1 and CDR2 (germline): SGHRS, YFSETQ. The ends were cut back, 0 bases at V and 10 bases at J, with 13 bases in the middle.

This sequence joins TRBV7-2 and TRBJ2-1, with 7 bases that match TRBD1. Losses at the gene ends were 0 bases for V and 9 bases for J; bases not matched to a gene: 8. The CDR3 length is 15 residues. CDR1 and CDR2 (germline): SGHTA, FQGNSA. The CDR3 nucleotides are TGTGCCAGCAGCTTAGCGTTGGGCAGGGGGAGTGAGCAGTTCTTC. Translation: CASSLALGRGSEQFF.

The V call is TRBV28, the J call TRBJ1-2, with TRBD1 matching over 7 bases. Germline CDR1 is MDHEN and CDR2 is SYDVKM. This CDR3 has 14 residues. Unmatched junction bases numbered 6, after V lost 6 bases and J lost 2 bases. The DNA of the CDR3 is TGTGCCAGCAGGAAATGGGACAGCAACTATGGCTACACCTTC. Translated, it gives CASRKWDSNYGYTF.

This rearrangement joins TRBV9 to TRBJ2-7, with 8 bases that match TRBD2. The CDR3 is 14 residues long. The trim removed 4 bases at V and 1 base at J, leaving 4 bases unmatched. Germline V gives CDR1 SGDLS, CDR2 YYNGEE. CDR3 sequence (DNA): TGTGCCAGCAGCAAGACTAGCGTGTCCTACGAGCAGTACTTC. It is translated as CASSKTSVSYEQYF.

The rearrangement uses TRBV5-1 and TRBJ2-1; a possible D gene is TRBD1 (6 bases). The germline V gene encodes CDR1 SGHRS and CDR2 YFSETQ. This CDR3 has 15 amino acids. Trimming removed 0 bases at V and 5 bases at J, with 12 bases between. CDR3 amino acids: CASSLAPAGDNEQFF. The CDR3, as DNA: TGCGCCAGCAGCTTGGCACCGGCAGGGGACAATGAGCAGTTCTTC.